This T cell receptor beta chain derives from a study of response to subunit inactivated influenza vaccine. Whole-study findings and limits: A suggestion made by the authors is that each seasonal influenza vaccination recruits few new T cells.

Using its own MiXCR run on the RT-PCR reads, TCRdb lists one record per CDR3 protein. Found here are 750,000 to 850,000 distinct CDR3 sequences, roughly 18% of them singletons; the top ten hold 11%. The sample holds a few counts of this clonotype. The antigen remains unidentified. The receptor's source is a man aged 45 to 65 who received an inactivated influenza vaccine. The sequencing here drew on PBMCs from blood, taken more than 4 days after vaccination.

The DNA of the CDR3 is TGTGCCAGCAGCCCGAATCCGACTAGCCCGCACACAGATACGCAGTATTTT. Translation: CASSPNPTSPHTDTQYF. The chain couples TRBV6-2 or TRBV6-3 to TRBJ2-3; 7 bases agree with TRBD2. The germline V gene has CDR1 MNHEY and CDR2 SVGEGT. The CDR3 length is 17 residues. J was trimmed by 2 bases and V by 6 bases; bases with no gene match: 14.